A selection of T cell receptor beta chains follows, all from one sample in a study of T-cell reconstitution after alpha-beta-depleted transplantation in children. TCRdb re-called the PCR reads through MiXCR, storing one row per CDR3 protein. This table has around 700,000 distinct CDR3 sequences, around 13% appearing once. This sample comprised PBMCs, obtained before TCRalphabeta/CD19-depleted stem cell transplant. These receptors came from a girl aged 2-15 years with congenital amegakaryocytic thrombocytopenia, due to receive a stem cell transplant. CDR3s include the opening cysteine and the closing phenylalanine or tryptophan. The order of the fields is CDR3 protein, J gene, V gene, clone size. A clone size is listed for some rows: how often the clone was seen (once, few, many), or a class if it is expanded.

CDR3aa: CASSDGSSPLHF
j_gene: TRBJ1-6
v_gene: TRBV10-1
abundance: -

CDR3aa: CASSFSSSSYEQYF
j_gene: TRBJ2-7
v_gene: TRBV12-3/TRBV12-4
abundance: -

CDR3aa: CASSLGVADVVGGADTQYF
j_gene: TRBJ2-3
v_gene: TRBV7-4
abundance: -

CDR3aa: CASQQGSGNTIYF
j_gene: TRBJ1-3
v_gene: TRBV3-1
abundance: many

CDR3aa: CASAGQTYEQYF
j_gene: TRBJ2-7
v_gene: TRBV28
abundance: -

CDR3aa: CASSNRDKSYEQYF
j_gene: TRBJ2-7
v_gene: TRBV10-1
abundance: many

CDR3aa: CAWSTPLGAEKLFF
j_gene: TRBJ1-4
v_gene: TRBV30
abundance: -

CDR3aa: CASSGGSGGYNEQFF
j_gene: TRBJ2-1
v_gene: TRBV5-5
abundance: few

CDR3aa: CASSGQDLNTEAFF
j_gene: TRBJ1-1
v_gene: TRBV9
abundance: few

CDR3aa: CASSSPFASSGRGNEQFF
j_gene: TRBJ2-1
v_gene: TRBV7-8
abundance: many

CDR3aa: CASREQGKNIQYF
j_gene: TRBJ2-4
v_gene: TRBV5-1
abundance: few

CDR3aa: CASSPSSRTGSYEQYF
j_gene: TRBJ2-7
v_gene: TRBV9
abundance: many

CDR3aa: CASSPLTSGTNEQFF
j_gene: TRBJ2-1
v_gene: TRBV7-2
abundance: many

CDR3aa: CASSSRDTLYGAFF
j_gene: TRBJ1-1
v_gene: TRBV5-1
abundance: -

CDR3aa: CSAPTSGSTHEQFF
j_gene: TRBJ2-1
v_gene: TRBV20-1
abundance: many

CDR3aa: CASSQVTWTKEQFF
j_gene: TRBJ2-1
v_gene: TRBV3-1
abundance: -

CDR3aa: CASSFGGAASDTQYF
j_gene: TRBJ2-3
v_gene: TRBV12-3/TRBV12-4
abundance: many

CDR3aa: CAISGDGPSYEQYF
j_gene: TRBJ2-7
v_gene: TRBV10-3
abundance: few

CDR3aa: CASSTHRDRVHEQYF
j_gene: TRBJ2-7
v_gene: TRBV7-9
abundance: few

CDR3aa: CASSPGLGRNTQYF
j_gene: TRBJ2-3
v_gene: TRBV27
abundance: -

CDR3aa: CASSASKKAGIYEQYF
j_gene: TRBJ2-7
v_gene: TRBV7-6
abundance: many

CDR3aa: CACLSAGRKAGPDTQYF
j_gene: TRBJ2-3
v_gene: TRBV10-2
abundance: -

CDR3aa: CASSLEWASTEQYF
j_gene: TRBJ2-7
v_gene: TRBV12-3/TRBV12-4
abundance: many

CDR3aa: CASDLRGHGDYEQYF
j_gene: TRBJ2-7
v_gene: TRBV6-1
abundance: few

CDR3aa: CAWSFSGNTEAFF
j_gene: TRBJ1-1
v_gene: TRBV30
abundance: once

CDR3aa: CSARKYNEQFF
j_gene: TRBJ2-1
v_gene: TRBV20-1
abundance: many

CDR3aa: CASSDSGGYEQYF
j_gene: TRBJ2-7
v_gene: TRBV2
abundance: -

CDR3aa: CSGRDPSTDTQYF
j_gene: TRBJ2-3
v_gene: TRBV20-1
abundance: many

CDR3aa: CASSLPGGGDTGELFF
j_gene: TRBJ2-2
v_gene: TRBV5-6
abundance: many

CDR3aa: CSARTSGQETRYF
j_gene: TRBJ2-5
v_gene: TRBV20-1
abundance: -

CDR3aa: CASSYEAGPYEQYF
j_gene: TRBJ2-7
v_gene: TRBV6-5
abundance: -

CDR3aa: CASSLDRVYNEQFF
j_gene: TRBJ2-1
v_gene: TRBV28
abundance: many

CDR3aa: CSARDGASGRRYEQYF
j_gene: TRBJ2-7
v_gene: TRBV20-1
abundance: many

CDR3aa: CSAPIAGGPNNEQFF
j_gene: TRBJ2-1
v_gene: TRBV20-1
abundance: -

CDR3aa: CASSDGTFHEQYF
j_gene: TRBJ2-7
v_gene: TRBV7-9
abundance: -

CDR3aa: CASTPFPGTAYYGYTF
j_gene: TRBJ1-2
v_gene: TRBV12-3/TRBV12-4
abundance: many

CDR3aa: CATSRETGSLLGYTF
j_gene: TRBJ1-2
v_gene: TRBV15
abundance: many

CDR3aa: CSVPSLNEQFF
j_gene: TRBJ2-1
v_gene: TRBV29-1
abundance: many

CDR3aa: CASTAGAEGFDEQFF
j_gene: TRBJ2-1
v_gene: TRBV2
abundance: -

CDR3aa: CASSPDTDTQYF
j_gene: TRBJ2-3
v_gene: TRBV5-1
abundance: many

CDR3aa: CASSLALGLTDTQYF
j_gene: TRBJ2-3
v_gene: TRBV5-1
abundance: few

CDR3aa: CASGLAGKEADTQYF
j_gene: TRBJ2-3
v_gene: TRBV27
abundance: many

CDR3aa: CASSLRGGRDEQFF
j_gene: TRBJ2-1
v_gene: TRBV7-6
abundance: -

CDR3aa: CASGARVNEQFF
j_gene: TRBJ2-1
v_gene: TRBV27
abundance: once

CDR3aa: CSVKARGENEQFF
j_gene: TRBJ2-1
v_gene: TRBV20-1
abundance: many

CDR3aa: CASSVTGGYGYTF
j_gene: TRBJ1-2
v_gene: TRBV25-1
abundance: few

CDR3aa: CASRQRGEGEQFF
j_gene: TRBJ2-1
v_gene: TRBV3-1
abundance: -

CDR3aa: CASSLEVGRSTQDTQYF
j_gene: TRBJ2-3
v_gene: TRBV5-1
abundance: many

CDR3aa: CASRPEGLDTQYF
j_gene: TRBJ2-3
v_gene: TRBV12-3/TRBV12-4
abundance: many